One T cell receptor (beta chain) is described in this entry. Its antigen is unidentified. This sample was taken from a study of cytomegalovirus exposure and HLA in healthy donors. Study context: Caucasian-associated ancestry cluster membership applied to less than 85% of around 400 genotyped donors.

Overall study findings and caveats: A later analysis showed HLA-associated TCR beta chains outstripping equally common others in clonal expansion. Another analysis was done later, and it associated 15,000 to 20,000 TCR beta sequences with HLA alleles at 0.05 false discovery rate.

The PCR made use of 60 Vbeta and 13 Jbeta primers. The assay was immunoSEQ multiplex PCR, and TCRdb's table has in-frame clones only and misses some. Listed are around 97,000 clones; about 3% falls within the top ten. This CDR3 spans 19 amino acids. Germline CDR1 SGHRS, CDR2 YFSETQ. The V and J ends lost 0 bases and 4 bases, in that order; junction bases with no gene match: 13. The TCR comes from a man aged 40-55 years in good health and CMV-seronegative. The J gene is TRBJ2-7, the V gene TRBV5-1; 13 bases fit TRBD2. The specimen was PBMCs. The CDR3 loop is CASSLGGGLAGSSEYEQYF. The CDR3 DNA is TGCGCCAGCAGCTTGGGGGGGGGACTAGCGGGATCCTCCGAATACGAGCAGTACTTC.